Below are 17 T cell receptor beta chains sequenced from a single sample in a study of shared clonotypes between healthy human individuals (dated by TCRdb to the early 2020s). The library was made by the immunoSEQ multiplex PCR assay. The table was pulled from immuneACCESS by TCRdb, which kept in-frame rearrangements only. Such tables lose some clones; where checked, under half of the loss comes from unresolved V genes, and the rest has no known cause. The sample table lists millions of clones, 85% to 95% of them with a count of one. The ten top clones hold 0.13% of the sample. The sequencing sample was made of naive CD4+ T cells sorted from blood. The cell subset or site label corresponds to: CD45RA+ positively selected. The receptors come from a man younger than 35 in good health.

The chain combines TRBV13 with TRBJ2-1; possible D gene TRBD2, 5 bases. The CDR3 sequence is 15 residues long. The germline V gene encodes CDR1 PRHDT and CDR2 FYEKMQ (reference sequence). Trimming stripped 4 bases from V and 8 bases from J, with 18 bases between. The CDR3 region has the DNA TGTGCCAGCAGCTCCCGGGAAGCGCCTAGGGATGAGCAGTTCTTC. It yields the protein CASSSREAPRDEQFF.

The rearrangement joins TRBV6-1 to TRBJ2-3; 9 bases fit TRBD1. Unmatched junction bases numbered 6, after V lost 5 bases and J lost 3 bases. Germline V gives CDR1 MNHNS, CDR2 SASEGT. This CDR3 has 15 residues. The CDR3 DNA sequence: TGTGCCAGCAGTCTACAGGGGGCGCGTACAGATACGCAGTATTTT. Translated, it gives CASSLQGARTDTQYF.

This chain's CDR3 is CASNQGGPYEQYF. Written as DNA, the CDR3 is TGTGCCAGCAACCAGGGGGGCCCCTACGAGCAGTACTTC. This sequence joins TRBV6-6 and TRBJ2-7; the D gene is possibly TRBD1 (7 bases). V was pared by 7 bases and J by 2 bases, with 12 bases between. The CDR3 is made up of 13 amino acids. Germline lookup yields CDR1 MNHNY and CDR2 SVGAGI (reference sequence).

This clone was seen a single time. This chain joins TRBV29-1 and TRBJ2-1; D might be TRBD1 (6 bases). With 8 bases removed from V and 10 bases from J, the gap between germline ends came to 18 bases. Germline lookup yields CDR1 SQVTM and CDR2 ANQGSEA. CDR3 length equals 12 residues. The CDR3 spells CSFSQPGQEQFF. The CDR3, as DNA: TGCAGCTTTAGTCAACCGGGACAAGAGCAGTTCTTC.

The CDR3 bases are TGTGCCAGCATTCCGACAGGGATGAACACTGAAGCTTTCTTT. Protein sequence: CASIPTGMNTEAFF. This chain uses TRBV28 with TRBJ1-1; 7 positions agree with TRBD1. Germline values: CDR1 MDHEN, CDR2 SYDVKM. This CDR3 region has 14 residues. The V segment lost 7 bases and the J segment 0 bases; nucleotides outside the gene matches: 5.

The CDR3 here is CASSSGQGVGEETQYF. CDR3 DNA: TGTGCCAGCAGCTCCGGACAGGGCGTAGGAGAAGAGACCCAGTACTTC. This chain uses TRBV7-3 with TRBJ2-5; 8 bases are a match to TRBD1. J lost 3 bases, V lost 4 bases, and 10 bases had no gene match. The CDR3 is 16 amino acids. Germline V gene lookup returns CDR1 SGHTA and CDR2 FQGTGA.

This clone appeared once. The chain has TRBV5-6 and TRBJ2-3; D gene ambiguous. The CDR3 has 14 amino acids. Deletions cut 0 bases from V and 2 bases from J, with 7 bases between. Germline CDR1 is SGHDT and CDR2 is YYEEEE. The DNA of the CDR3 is TGTGCCAGCAGCTTGGCGCTGATCACAGATACGCAGTATTTT. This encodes CASSLALITDTQYF. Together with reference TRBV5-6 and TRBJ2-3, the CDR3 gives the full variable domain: DAGVTQSPTHLIKTRGQQVTLRCSPKSGHDTVSWYQQALGQGPQFIFQYYEEEERQRGNFPDRFSGHQFPNYSSELNVNALLLGDSALYLCASSLALITDTQYFGPGTRLTVL.

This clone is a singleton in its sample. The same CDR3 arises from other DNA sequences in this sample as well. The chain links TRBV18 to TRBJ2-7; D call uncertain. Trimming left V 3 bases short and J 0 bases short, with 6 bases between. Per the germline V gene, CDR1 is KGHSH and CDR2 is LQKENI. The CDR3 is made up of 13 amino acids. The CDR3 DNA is TGTGCCAGCTCACCGGGCGGCTCCTACGAGCAGTACTTC. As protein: CASSPGGSYEQYF.

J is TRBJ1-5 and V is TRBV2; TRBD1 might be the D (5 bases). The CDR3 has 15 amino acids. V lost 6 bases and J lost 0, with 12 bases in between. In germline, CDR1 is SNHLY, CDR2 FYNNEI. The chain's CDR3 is CASRNHGASNQPQHF. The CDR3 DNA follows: TGTGCCAGCAGGAATCACGGGGCTAGCAATCAGCCCCAGCATTTT. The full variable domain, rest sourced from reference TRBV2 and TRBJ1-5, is EPEVTQTPSHQVTQMGQEVILRCVPISNHLYFYWYRQILGQKVEFLVSFYNNEISEKSEIFDDQFSVERPDGSNFTLKIRSTKLEDSAMYFCASRNHGASNQPQHFGDGTRLSIL.

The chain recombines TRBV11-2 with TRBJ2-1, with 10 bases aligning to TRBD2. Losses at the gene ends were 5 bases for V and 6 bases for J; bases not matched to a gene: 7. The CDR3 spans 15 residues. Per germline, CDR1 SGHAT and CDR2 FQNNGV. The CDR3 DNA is TGTGCCAGCAGCGCAGCGGGGGGGCTGGGCAATGAGCAGTTCTTC. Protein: CASSAAGGLGNEQFF.

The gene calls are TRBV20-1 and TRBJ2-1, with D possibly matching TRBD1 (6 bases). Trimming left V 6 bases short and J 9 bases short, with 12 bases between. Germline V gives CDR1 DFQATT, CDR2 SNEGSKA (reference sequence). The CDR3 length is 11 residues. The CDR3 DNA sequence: TGCAGTGCCCGCAGGGGCATTGAGCAGTTCTTC. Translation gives CSARRGIEQFF.

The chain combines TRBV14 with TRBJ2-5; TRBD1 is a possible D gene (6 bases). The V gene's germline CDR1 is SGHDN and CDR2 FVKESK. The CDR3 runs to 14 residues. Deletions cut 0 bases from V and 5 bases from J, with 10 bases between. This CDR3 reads CASSQETGRETQYF. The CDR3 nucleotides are TGTGCCAGCAGCCAAGAAACAGGGCGGGAGACCCAGTACTTC. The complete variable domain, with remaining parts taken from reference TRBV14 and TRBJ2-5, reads EAGVTQFPSHSVIEKGQTVTLRCDPISGHDNLYWYRRVMGKEIKFLLHFVKESKQDESGMPNNRFLAERTGGTYSTLKVQPAELEDSGVYFCASSQETGRETQYFGPGTRLLVL.

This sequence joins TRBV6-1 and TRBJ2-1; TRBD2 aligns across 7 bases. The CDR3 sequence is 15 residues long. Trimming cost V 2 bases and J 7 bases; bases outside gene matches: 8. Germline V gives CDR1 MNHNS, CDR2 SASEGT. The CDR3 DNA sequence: TGTGCCAGCAGTGAAAGAGCGGGGAATCGGAATGAGCAGTTCTTC. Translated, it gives CASSERAGNRNEQFF.

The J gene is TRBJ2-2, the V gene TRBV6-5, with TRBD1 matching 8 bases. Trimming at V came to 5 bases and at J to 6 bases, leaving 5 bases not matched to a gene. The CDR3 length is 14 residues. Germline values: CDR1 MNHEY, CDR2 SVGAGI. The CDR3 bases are TGTGCCAGCAGTCTTGACAGGGGAGCCGGGGAGCTGTTTTTT. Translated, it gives CASSLDRGAGELFF.

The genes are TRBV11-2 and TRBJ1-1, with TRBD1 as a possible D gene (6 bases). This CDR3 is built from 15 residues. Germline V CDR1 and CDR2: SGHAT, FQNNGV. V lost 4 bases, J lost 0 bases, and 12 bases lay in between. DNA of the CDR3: TGTGCCAGCAGCTCGCGAAGGGGGGTGAACACTGAAGCTTTCTTT. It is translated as CASSSRRGVNTEAFF.

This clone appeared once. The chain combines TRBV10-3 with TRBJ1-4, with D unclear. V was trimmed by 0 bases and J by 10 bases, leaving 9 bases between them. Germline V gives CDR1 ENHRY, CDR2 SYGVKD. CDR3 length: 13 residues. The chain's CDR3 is CAISESSDGKLFF. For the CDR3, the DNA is TGTGCCATCAGTGAGTCGTCCGACGGAAAACTGTTTTTT.

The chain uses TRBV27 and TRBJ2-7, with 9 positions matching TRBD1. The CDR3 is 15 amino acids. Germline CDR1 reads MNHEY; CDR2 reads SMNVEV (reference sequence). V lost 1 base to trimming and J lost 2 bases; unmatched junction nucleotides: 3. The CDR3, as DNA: TGTGCCAGCAGTTTATTGGGACAGGGCACCTACGAGCAGTACTTC. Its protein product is CASSLLGQGTYEQYF.